This TCR beta chain comes out of a study of Ad26.COV2.S vaccination and SARS-CoV-2 variants. Details on this clone: The antigen is unknown.

The J segment lost 0 bases and the V segment lost 4 bases, leaving 6 bases of the junction unmatched. This CDR3 contains 15 residues. CDR1 is GTSNPN and CDR2 is SVGIG in the germline V gene (reference sequence). Study results and caveats: People given the vaccine had a wider spike-specific TCR breadth than placebo recipients did.

Treatment described: around 19 received Ad26.COV2.S at low or high dose, single or two shots; roughly five received placebo; per-sample allocation not given. All samples were drawn on day 63, counting from the first vaccine or placebo injection. Sequenced by immunoSEQ multiplex PCR; TCRdb stores in-frame clones only, minus some. This sample carries about 350,000 clones, approximately 85% of them seen once, and the ten largest clones take 3% to 4%. The material sequenced was peripheral blood, taken in a trial of Ad26.COV2.S vaccine versus placebo. The J gene is TRBJ1-5, the V gene TRBV30; 7 nucleotides align to TRBD1. The sequence was obtained from a person aged 18-60 years who received the Ad26.COV2.S COVID-19 vaccine or a placebo. In DNA, the CDR3 is TGTGCCTGGACTAAGGGGGCAAATAGCAATCAGCCCCAGCATTTT. It specifies CAWTKGANSNQPQHF.